These 5 T cell receptor beta chains originate from one sample sequenced in a study of blood T cell repertoires in COVID-19. Assay used: immunoSEQ multiplex PCR; TCRdb lists only in-frame clones, some missing. The sample consists of some 50,000 clones, roughly 90% of them appearing once. Sequencing was done on a sample of peripheral blood. These receptors came from an elderly man with acute or convalescent COVID-19.

This clone was seen a single time. The chain uses TRBV2 and TRBJ2-5, with 8 bases identical to TRBD2. Per the germline V gene, CDR1 is SNHLY and CDR2 is FYNNEI. Germline trimming cut 4 bases from V and 2 bases from J; bases unmatched to any gene: 6. The CDR3 totals 15 residues. CDR3 protein: CASSVTRGEQETQYF. CDR3 DNA: TGTGCCAGCAGTGTCACGCGGGGGGAACAAGAGACCCAGTACTTC.

J is TRBJ1-2 and V is TRBV6-4; D is possibly TRBD1 (6 bases). The CDR3 is 14 residues long. V lost 6 bases and J 6 bases, leaving 17 bases between the germline ends. CDR1 and CDR2 from the germline V gene are MRHNA and SNTAGT. DNA for the CDR3: TGTGCCAGCAGAGCTGACAGGCTTGCCCATGGCTACACCTTC. Translation: CASRADRLAHGYTF.

In this sample, this clone turned up once. The rearrangement uses TRBV5-1 and TRBJ2-2, with TRBD1 as a possible D gene (6 bases). Germline assignment: CDR1 SGHRS and CDR2 YFSETQ. Trimming shortened V by 2 bases and J by 7 bases, and 15 bases separated the two germline ends. The CDR3 consists of 15 residues. The CDR3 region has the DNA TGCGCCAGCAGCTTTTTGGGGGCGCCGAACGGGGAGCTGTTTTTT. Protein: CASSFLGAPNGELFF.

The chain couples TRBV6-6 to TRBJ2-2; D is perhaps TRBD1 (6 bases). This CDR3 has 13 residues. Germline CDR1 reads MNHNY; CDR2 reads SVGAGI (reference sequence). CDR3 residues: CATGRENTGELFF. In nucleotides, the CDR3 is TGTGCGACAGGACGGGAGAACACCGGGGAGCTGTTTTTT.

The rearrangement joins TRBV11-2 to TRBJ2-3; 13 bases fit TRBD2. The CDR3 consists of 17 residues. The ends lost 4 bases at V and 2 bases at J; junction bases unmatched: 6. Germline CDR1 SGHAT, CDR2 FQNNGV. The CDR3 DNA follows: TGTGCCAGCAGCTCTCGACTAGCGGGGGGCCCCACAGATACGCAGTATTTT. Translating it yields CASSSRLAGGPTDTQYF. The variable domain in full, with the rest retrieved from reference TRBV11-2 and TRBJ2-3, is EAGVAQSPRYKIIEKRQSVAFWCNPISGHATLYWYQQILGQGPKLLIQFQNNGVVDDSQLPKDRFSAERLKGVDSTLKIQPAKLEDSAVYLCASSSRLAGGPTDTQYFGPGTRLTVL.